This is a list of T cell receptor beta chains from one sample in a study of blood T cell repertoires in COVID-19. Sequencing used immunoSEQ multiplex PCR; TCRdb keeps in-frame clones, though not all of them. This repertoire shows approximately 98,000 clones, 88% found once; its top ten account for roughly 2.3%. Sequenced sample: peripheral blood. The receptor source for this set is a human donor in a cohort sampled during active COVID-19. CDR3s include the opening cysteine and the closing phenylalanine or tryptophan. D genes are given only for firm matches. Rows may omit the clone size; those that give it use once, few, many or a size class.

V,J,size,D,CDR3,DNA
TRBV3-1/TRBV3-2,TRBJ1-6,-,TRBD1,CASSRSYRGINSPLHF,TGTGCCAGCAGCCGGTCCTACAGGGGCATCAATTCACCCCTCCACTTT
TRBV7-9,TRBJ1-2,-,-,CASESQVGGYTF,TGTGCCAGTGAATCCCAAGTGGGCGGCTACACCTTC
TRBV6-5,TRBJ1-5,-,TRBD1,CASAEQGGNQPQHF,TGTGCCAGCGCCGAGCAGGGGGGCAATCAGCCCCAGCATTTT
TRBV11-2,TRBJ2-7,-,-,CASSLEIPGEQYF,TGTGCCAGCAGCTTAGAAATTCCGGGGGAGCAGTACTTC
TRBV5-6,TRBJ2-7,-,-,CASSLSGNYEYEQYF,TGTGCCAGCAGCTTGAGTGGAAACTACGAGTACGAGCAGTACTTC
TRBV10-3,TRBJ1-2,-,-,CAISELGAESYGYTF,TGTGCCATCAGTGAGTTGGGGGCAGAGAGCTATGGCTACACCTTC
TRBV18,TRBJ1-4,-,TRBD1,CASSLQGGNEKLFF,TGTGCCAGCTCACTACAGGGGGGCAATGAAAAACTGTTTTTT
TRBV5-8,TRBJ2-1,once,-,CASSSQTLTDRIYNEQFF,TGTGCCAGCAGCTCCCAAACGTTGACAGACCGCATCTACAATGAGCAGTTCTTC
TRBV7-9,TRBJ2-7,-,TRBD1,CASSIGQEEQYF,TGTGCCAGCAGCATCGGACAGGAGGAGCAGTACTTC
TRBV6-5,TRBJ2-5,-,TRBD2,CASSYSRPGREETQYF,TGTGCCAGCAGTTACTCGCGGCCCGGGAGGGAAGAGACCCAGTACTTC